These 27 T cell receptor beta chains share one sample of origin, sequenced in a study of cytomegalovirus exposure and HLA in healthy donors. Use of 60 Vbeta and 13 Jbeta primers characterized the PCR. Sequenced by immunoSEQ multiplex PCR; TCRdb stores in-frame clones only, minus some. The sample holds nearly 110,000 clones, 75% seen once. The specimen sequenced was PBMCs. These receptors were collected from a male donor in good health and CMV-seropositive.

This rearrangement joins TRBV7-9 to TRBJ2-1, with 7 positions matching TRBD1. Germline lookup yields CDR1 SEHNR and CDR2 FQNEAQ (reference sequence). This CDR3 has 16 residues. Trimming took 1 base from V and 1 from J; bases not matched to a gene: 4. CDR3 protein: CASSLGGTVSYNEQFF. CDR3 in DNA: TGTGCCAGCAGCTTAGGAGGGACAGTGTCCTACAATGAGCAGTTCTTC. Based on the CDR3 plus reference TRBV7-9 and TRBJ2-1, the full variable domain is DTGVSQNPRHKITKRGQNVTFRCDPISEHNRLYWYRQTLGQGPEFLTYFQNEAQLEKSRLLSDRFSAERPKGSFSTLEIQRTEQGDSAMYLCASSLGGTVSYNEQFFGPGTRLTVL.

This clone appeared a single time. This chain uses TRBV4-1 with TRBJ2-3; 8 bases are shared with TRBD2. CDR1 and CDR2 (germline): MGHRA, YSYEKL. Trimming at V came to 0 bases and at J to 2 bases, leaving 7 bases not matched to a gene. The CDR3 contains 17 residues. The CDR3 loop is CASSQDMPGGTTDTQYF. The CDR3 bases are TGCGCCAGCAGCCAAGATATGCCGGGGGGGACCACAGATACGCAGTATTTT.

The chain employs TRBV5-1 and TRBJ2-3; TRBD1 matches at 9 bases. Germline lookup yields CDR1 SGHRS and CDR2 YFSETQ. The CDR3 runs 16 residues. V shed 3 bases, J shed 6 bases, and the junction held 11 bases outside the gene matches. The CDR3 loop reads CASSSQATGGADTQYF. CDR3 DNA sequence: TGCGCCAGCAGCTCACAAGCCACAGGGGGCGCTGATACGCAGTATTTT.

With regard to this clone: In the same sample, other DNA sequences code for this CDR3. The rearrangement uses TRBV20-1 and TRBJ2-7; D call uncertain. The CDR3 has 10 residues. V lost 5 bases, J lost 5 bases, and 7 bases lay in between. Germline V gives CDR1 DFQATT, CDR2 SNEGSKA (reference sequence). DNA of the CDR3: TGCAGTGCTGCCGAGGACGAGCAGTACTTC. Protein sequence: CSAAEDEQYF.

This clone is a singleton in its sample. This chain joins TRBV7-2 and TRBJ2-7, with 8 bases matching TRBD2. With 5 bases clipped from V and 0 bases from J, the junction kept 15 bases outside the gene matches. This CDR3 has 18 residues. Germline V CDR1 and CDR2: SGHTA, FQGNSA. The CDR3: CASSLRGGQRGTSYEQYF. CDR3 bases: TGTGCCAGCAGCCTTAGAGGTGGGCAGCGGGGGACCTCCTACGAGCAGTACTTC.

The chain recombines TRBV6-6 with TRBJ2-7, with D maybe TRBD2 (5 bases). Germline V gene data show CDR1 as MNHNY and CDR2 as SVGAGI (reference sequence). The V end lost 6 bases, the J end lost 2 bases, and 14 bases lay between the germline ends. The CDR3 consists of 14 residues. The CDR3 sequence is CASSPWTGAYEQYF. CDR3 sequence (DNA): TGTGCCAGCAGCCCATGGACCGGGGCCTACGAGCAGTACTTC.

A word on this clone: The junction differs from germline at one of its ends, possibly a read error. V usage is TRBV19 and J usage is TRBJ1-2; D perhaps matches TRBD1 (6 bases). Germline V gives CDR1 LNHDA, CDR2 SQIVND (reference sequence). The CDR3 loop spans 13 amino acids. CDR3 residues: CASTDSPWAGYPF. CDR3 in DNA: TGTGCCAGTACGGACAGCCCGTGGGCTGGCTACCCCTTC. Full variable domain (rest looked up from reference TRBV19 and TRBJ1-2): DGGITQSPKYLFRKEGQNVTLSCEQNLNHDAMYWYRQDPGQGLRLIYYSQIVNDFQKGDIAEGYSVSREKKESFPLTVTSAQKNPTAFYLCASTDSPWAGYPFGSGTRLTVV.

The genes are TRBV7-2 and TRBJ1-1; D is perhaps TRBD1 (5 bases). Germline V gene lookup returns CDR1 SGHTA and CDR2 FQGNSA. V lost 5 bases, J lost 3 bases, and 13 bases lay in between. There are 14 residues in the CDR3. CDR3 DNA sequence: TGTGCCAGCAGCCCCCGCTGGGGGGACACTGAAGCTTTCTTT. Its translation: CASSPRWGDTEAFF.

CDR3 in amino acids: CASSLKGGGNQPQHF. The CDR3 DNA is TGTGCCAGCAGCTTAAAAGGGGGGGGCAATCAGCCCCAGCATTTT. The rearrangement links TRBV7-2 to TRBJ1-5; possible D gene TRBD1, 6 bases. Germline assignment: CDR1 SGHTA and CDR2 FQGNSA. V lost 2 bases to trimming and J lost 2 bases, with 10 bases between them. This CDR3 has 15 amino acids.

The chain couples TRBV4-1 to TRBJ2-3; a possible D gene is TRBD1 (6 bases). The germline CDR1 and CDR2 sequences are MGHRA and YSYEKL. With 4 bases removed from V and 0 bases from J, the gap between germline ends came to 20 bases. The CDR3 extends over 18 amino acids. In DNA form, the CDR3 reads TGCGCCAGCAGCCTCAGAGGGGGTCCCTCCACTAGCACAGATACGCAGTATTTT. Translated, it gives CASSLRGGPSTSTDTQYF.

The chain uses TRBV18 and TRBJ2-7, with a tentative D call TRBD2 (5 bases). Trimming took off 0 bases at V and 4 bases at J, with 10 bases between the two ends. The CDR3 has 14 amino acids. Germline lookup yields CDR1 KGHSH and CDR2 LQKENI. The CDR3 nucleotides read TGTGCCAGCTCACCACCAATAGACTATTACGAGCAGTACTTC. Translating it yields CASSPPIDYYEQYF.

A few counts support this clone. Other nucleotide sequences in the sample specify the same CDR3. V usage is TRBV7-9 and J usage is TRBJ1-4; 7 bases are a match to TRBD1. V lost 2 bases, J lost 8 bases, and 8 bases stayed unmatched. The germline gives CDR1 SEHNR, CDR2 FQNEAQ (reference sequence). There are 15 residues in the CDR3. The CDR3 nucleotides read TGTGCCAGCAGCTTAACCGGGACAGTGGGAGAAAAACTGTTTTTT. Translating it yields CASSLTGTVGEKLFF.

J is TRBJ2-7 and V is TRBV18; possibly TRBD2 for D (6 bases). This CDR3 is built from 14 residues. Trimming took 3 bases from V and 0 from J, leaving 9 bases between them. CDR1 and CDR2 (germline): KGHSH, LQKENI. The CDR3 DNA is TGTGCCAGCTCACCGGCGGGGAGCTCCTACGAGCAGTACTTC. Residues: CASSPAGSSYEQYF.

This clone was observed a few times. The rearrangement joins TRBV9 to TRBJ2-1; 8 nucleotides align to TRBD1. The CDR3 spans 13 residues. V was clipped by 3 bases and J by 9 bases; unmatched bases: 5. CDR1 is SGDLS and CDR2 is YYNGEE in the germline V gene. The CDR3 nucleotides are TGTGCCAGCAGCGGATTCGACAGGGGTGAGCAGTTCTTC. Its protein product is CASSGFDRGEQFF.

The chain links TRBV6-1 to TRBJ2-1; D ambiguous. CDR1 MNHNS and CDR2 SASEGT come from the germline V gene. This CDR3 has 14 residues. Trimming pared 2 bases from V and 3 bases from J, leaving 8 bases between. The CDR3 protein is CASSELQLYNEQFF. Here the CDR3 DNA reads TGTGCCAGCAGTGAACTACAGCTCTACAATGAGCAGTTCTTC.

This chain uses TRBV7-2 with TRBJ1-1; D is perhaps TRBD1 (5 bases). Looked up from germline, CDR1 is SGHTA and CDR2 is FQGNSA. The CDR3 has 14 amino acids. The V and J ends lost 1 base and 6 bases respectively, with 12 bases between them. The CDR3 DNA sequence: TGTGCCAGCAGCTTAGGTAGGGGCTTGGCTGAAGCTTTCTTT. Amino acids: CASSLGRGLAEAFF.

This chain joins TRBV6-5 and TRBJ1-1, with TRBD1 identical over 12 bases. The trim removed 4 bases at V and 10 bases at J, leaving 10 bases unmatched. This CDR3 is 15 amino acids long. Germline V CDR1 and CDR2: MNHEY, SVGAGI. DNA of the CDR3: TGTGCCAGCAGTTTGTACCGGGACAGGGGGCGCGGAGCTTTCTTT. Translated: CASSLYRDRGRGAFF.

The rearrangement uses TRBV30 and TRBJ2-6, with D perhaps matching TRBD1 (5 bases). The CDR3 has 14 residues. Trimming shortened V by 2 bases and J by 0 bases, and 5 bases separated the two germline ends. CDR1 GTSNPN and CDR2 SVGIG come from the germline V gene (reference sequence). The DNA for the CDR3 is TGTGCCTGGAGTACAGGCTCTGGGGCCAACGTCCTGACTTTC. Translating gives CAWSTGSGANVLTF.

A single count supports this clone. The CDR3 DNA follows: TGTGCCAGCAGTCAGGCTAACTATGGCTACACCTTC. Translation gives CASSQANYGYTF. The chain uses TRBV4-2 and TRBJ1-2; D remains ambiguous. Germline V gene data show CDR1 as LGHNA and CDR2 as YNFKEQ. V was pared by 6 bases and J by 0 bases, with 5 bases between. The CDR3 extends over 12 amino acids.

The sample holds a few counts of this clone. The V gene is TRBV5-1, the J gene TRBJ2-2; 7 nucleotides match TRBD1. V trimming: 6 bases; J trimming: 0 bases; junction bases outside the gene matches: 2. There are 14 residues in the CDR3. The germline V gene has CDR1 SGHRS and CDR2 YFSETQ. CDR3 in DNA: TGCGCCAGCAAGACAGGGTCGAACACCGGGGAGCTGTTTTTT. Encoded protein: CASKTGSNTGELFF.

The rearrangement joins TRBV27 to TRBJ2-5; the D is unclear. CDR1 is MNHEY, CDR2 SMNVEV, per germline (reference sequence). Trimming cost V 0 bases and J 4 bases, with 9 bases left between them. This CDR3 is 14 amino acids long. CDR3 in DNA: TGTGCCAGCAGTTTATCGAGAGCAGGAGAGACCCAGTACTTC. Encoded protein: CASSLSRAGETQYF.

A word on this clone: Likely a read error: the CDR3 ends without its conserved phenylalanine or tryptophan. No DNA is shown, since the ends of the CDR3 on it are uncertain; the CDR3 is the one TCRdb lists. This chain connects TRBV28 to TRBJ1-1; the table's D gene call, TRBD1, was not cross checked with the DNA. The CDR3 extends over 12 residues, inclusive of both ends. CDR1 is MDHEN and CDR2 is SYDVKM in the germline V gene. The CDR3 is CASSRQGAKLIG.

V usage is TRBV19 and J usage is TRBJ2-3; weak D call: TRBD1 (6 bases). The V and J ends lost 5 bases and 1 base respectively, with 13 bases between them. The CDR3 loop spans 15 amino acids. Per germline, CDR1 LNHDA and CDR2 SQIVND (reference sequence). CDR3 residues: CASSDDRRGTDTQYF. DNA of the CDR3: TGTGCCAGTAGTGATGACAGGCGGGGCACAGATACGCAGTATTTT.

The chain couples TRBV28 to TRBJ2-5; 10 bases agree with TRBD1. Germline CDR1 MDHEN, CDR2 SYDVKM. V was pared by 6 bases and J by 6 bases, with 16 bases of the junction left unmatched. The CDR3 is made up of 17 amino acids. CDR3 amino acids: CASSSKPGQGFGKTQYF. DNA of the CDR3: TGTGCCAGCAGCTCCAAACCGGGACAGGGGTTCGGAAAGACCCAGTACTTC.

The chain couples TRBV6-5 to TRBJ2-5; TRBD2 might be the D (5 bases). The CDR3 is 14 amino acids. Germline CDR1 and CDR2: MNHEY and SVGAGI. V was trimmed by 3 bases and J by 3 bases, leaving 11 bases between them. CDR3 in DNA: TGTGCCAGCAGTTATCTAGTCGGGGAAGAGACCCAGTACTTC. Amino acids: CASSYLVGEETQYF.

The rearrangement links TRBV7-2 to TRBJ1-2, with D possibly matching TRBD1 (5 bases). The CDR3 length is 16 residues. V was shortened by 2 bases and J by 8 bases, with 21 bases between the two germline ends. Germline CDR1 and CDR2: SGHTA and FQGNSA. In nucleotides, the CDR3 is TGTGCCAGCAGCTTATTAGGGCCTATGGGGGGGGAGGGCTACACCTTC. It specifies CASSLLGPMGGEGYTF.

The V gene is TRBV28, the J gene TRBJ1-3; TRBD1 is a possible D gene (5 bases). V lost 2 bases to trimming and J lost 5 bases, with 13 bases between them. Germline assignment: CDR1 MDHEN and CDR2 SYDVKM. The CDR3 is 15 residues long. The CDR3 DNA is TGTGCCAGCAGTTTAGTGGGGCCTCGGAGAAACACCATATATTTT. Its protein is CASSLVGPRRNTIYF.